This passage covers 7 T cell receptor beta chains from one sample sequenced in a study of blood T cells in healthy people across ages. Primed by a sample-barcoded 5' primer and a J-beta primer mix, a second PCR proceeded for 7 to 11 cycles. One entry per CDR3 protein, called by TCRdb with MiXCR from the 5' RACE reads. This table holds some 1 million distinct CDR3 sequences, more than 40% found once. Sequences were obtained from blood. These receptors were collected from an older woman in good health.

This clonotype was observed a handful of times. The genes are TRBV7-9 and TRBJ2-3; D ambiguous. The CDR3 length is 14 residues. Trimming removed 1 base at V and 6 bases at J, with 11 bases between. From germline, CDR1 is SEHNR and CDR2 FQNEAQ (reference sequence). CDR3 in amino acids: CASSLGLPWDTQYF. CDR3 sequence (DNA): TGTGCCAGCAGCTTAGGACTGCCATGGGATACGCAGTATTTT.

This clonotype is a singleton in its sample. This sequence joins TRBV27 and TRBJ2-1, with 13 positions matching TRBD2. V shed 6 bases and J 9 bases; nucleotides not matched to a gene: 14. Germline CDR1 and CDR2: MNHEY and SMNVEV (reference sequence). There are 17 residues in the CDR3. In DNA, the CDR3 is TGTGCCAGCAGACGCTACTCACTAGCGGGAGGGCCTCGTGAGCAGTTCTTC. Translation gives CASRRYSLAGGPREQFF.

The gene calls are TRBV27 and TRBJ2-1; D possibly matches TRBD1 or TRBD2 (5 bases each). The CDR3 spans 17 residues. Germline assignment: CDR1 MNHEY and CDR2 SMNVEV (reference sequence). Trimming shortened V by 1 base and J by 2 bases, and 15 bases separated the two germline ends. CDR3 in amino acids: CASSLWGRGSAYNEQFF. The CDR3 bases are TGTGCCAGCAGTTTATGGGGCCGGGGCAGCGCCTACAATGAGCAGTTCTTC.

The rearrangement joins TRBV3-1 to TRBJ1-6, with unresolved D. Trimming shortened V by 3 bases and J by 15 bases, and 9 bases separated the two germline ends. Germline V CDR1 and CDR2: LGHDT, YNNKEL (reference sequence). CDR3 length: 11 residues. CDR3 in DNA: TGTGCCAGCAGCCAGAAATCAGACCTCCACTTT. Protein: CASSQKSDLHF. Together with reference TRBV3-1 and TRBJ1-6, the CDR3 gives the full variable domain: DTAVSQTPKYLVTQMGNDKSIKCEQNLGHDTMYWYKQDSKKFLKIMFSYNNKELIINETVPNRFSPKSPDKAHLNLHINSLELGDSAVYFCASSQKSDLHFGNGTRLTVT.

There are a few counts of this clonotype. V usage is TRBV3-1 and J usage is TRBJ1-1; no definite D call. The CDR3 runs 11 residues. Germline assignment: CDR1 LGHDT and CDR2 YNNKEL (reference sequence). Trimming took off 1 base at V and 7 bases at J, with 4 bases between the two ends. Here the CDR3 DNA reads TGTGCCAGCAGCCAAGCGGATGAAGCTTTCTTT. Translation: CASSQADEAFF.

The chain combines TRBV28 with TRBJ2-5, with D perhaps matching TRBD2 (5 bases). Germline V lookup: CDR1 MDHEN, CDR2 SYDVKM. The CDR3 runs to 14 residues. V was clipped by 5 bases and J by 4 bases, with 14 bases between them. CDR3 bases: TGTGCCAGCAGTGAGCGGCAGGTCGGAGAGACCCAGTACTTC. Its protein is CASSERQVGETQYF.

Only one count was recorded for this clonotype. This chain joins TRBV7-2 and TRBJ2-5; TRBD1 matches at 7 bases. The germline CDR1 and CDR2 sequences are SGHTA and FQGNSA. V trimming: 5 bases; J trimming: 2 bases; junction bases outside the gene matches: 11. This CDR3 is 16 amino acids long. Here the CDR3 reads CASSPNPPGQQETQYF. The CDR3, as DNA: TGTGCCAGCAGCCCAAACCCCCCGGGACAGCAAGAGACCCAGTACTTC. Full variable domain (remainder filled in from reference TRBV7-2 and TRBJ2-5): GAGVSQSPSNKVTEKGKDVELRCDPISGHTALYWYRQSLGQGLEFLIYFQGNSAPDKSGLPSDRFSAERTGGSVSTLTIQRTQQEDSAVYLCASSPNPPGQQETQYFGPGTRLLVL.